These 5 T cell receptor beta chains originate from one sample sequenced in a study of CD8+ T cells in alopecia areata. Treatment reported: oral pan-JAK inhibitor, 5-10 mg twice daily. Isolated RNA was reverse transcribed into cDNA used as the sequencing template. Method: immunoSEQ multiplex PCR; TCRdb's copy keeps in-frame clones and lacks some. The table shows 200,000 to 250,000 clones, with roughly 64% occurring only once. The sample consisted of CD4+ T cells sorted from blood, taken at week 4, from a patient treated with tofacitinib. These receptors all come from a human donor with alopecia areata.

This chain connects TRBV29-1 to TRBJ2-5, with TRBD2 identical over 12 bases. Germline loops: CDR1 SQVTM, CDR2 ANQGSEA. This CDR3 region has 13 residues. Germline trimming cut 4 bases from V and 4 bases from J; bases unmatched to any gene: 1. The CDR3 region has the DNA TGCAGCGTTGGGACTAGCGGGGCAGAGACCCAGTACTTC. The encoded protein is CSVGTSGAETQYF.

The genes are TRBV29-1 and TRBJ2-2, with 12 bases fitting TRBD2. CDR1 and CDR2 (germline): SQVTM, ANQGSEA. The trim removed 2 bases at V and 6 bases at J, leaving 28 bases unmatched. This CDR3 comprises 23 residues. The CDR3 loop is CSVELGRPPGLAGVGKLPGELFF. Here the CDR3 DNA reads TGCAGCGTTGAACTAGGCAGACCTCCGGGACTAGCGGGCGTTGGGAAACTCCCCGGGGAGCTGTTTTTT.

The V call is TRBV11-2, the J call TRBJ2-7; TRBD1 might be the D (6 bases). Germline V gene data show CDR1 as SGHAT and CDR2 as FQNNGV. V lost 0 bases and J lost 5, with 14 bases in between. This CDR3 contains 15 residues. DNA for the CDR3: TGTGCCAGCAGCTTAGATTGGGCCAGGGGCCACGAGCAGTACTTC. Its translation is CASSLDWARGHEQYF.

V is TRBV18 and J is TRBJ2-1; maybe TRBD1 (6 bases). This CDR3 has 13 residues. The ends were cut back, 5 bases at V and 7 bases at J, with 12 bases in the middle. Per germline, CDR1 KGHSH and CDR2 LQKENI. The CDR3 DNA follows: TGTGCCAGCTCATCACAGGGAAGGAATGAGCAGTTCTTC. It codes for CASSSQGRNEQFF.

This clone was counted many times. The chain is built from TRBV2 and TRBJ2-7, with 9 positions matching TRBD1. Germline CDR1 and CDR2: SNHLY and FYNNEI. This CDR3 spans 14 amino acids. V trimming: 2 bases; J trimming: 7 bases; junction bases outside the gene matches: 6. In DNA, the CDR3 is TGTGCCAGCAGTGAAATAACAGGGGGCGCGGAGCAGTACTTC. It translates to CASSEITGGAEQYF.